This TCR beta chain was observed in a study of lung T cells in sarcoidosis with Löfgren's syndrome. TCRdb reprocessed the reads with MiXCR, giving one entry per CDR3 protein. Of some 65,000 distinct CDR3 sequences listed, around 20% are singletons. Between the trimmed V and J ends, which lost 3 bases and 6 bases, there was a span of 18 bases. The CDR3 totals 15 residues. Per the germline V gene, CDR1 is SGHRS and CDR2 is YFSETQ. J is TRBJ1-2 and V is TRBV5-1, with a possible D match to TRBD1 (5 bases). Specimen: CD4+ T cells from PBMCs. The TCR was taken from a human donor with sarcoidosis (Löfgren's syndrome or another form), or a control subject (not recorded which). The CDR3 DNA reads TGCGCCAGCAGCTACCACCCGACAGCCGGGAATGGCTACACCTTC. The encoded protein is CASSYHPTAGNGYTF.